These 16 T cell receptor beta chains were all obtained from the same sample, sequenced in a study of OX40 agonist ivuxolimab in advanced cancers. The library relied on the immunoSEQ multiplex PCR assay. This is the immuneACCESS table as TCRdb keeps it, with only in-frame sequences that have V and J called. A part of the clones is gone; compared with another copy, unresolved V genes explain less than half, and the rest is unexplained. This sample comprises 45,000 to 60,000 clones, more than 75% of them detected only once. Clones ranked in the top ten supply roughly 4.2% of the sample. The specimen was CD4+ or CD8+ T cells sorted from blood, collected in a trial of the OX40 agonist ivuxolimab. Receptors originate from an adult with an advanced solid tumor such as melanoma, head and neck, liver or kidney cancer.

This chain joins TRBV7-2 and TRBJ1-2, with D perhaps matching TRBD1 (6 bases). V was shortened by 4 bases and J by 4 bases, with 10 bases between the two germline ends. Germline V CDR1 and CDR2: SGHTA, FQGNSA. The CDR3 extends over 13 amino acids. The CDR3 DNA reads as TGTGCCAGCAGCTCTAGGACAGCCTATGGCTACACCTTC. Protein: CASSSRTAYGYTF.

This chain connects TRBV6-1 to TRBJ1-1; perhaps TRBD1 as D (5 bases). The germline CDR1 and CDR2 sequences are MNHNS and SASEGT. Trimming took 5 bases from V and 1 from J, leaving 11 bases between them. This CDR3 has 14 residues. As DNA, the CDR3 is TGTGCCAGCAGTCCATGGAGGGGGAACACTGAAGCTTTCTTT. Translated: CASSPWRGNTEAFF.

Regarding this clone: The identical CDR3 is also encoded by other nucleotide sequences in the sample. The chain uses TRBV18 and TRBJ2-1, with D unclear. The CDR3 is 12 residues long. Per the germline V gene, CDR1 is KGHSH and CDR2 is LQKENI. Trimming took off 3 bases at V and 0 bases at J, with 0 bases between the two ends. The CDR3 nucleotides are TGTGCCAGCTCACCCTCCTACAATGAGCAGTTCTTC. Translated: CASSPSYNEQFF.

V and J are TRBV6-6 and TRBJ1-6; D call uncertain. CDR1 MNHNY and CDR2 SVGAGI come from the germline V gene (reference sequence). The ends were cut back, 2 bases at V and 7 bases at J, with 6 bases in the middle. The CDR3 runs to 13 residues. The chain's CDR3 is CASSYGLNSPLHF. The CDR3 DNA sequence: TGTGCCAGCAGTTACGGACTAAATTCACCCCTCCACTTT.

V gene TRBV2 combines with J gene TRBJ2-7; TRBD1 matches at 10 bases. The ends lost 7 bases at V and 4 bases at J; junction bases unmatched: 13. The germline V gene has CDR1 SNHLY and CDR2 FYNNEI. The CDR3 runs to 16 residues. CDR3 sequence reads: CASILDRGLPKYEQYF. CDR3 DNA: TGTGCCAGCATTCTCGACAGGGGGCTCCCTAAGTACGAGCAGTACTTC. The complete variable domain, with remaining parts taken from reference TRBV2 and TRBJ2-7, reads EPEVTQTPSHQVTQMGQEVILRCVPISNHLYFYWYRQILGQKVEFLVSFYNNEISEKSEIFDDQFSVERPDGSNFTLKIRSTKLEDSAMYFCASILDRGLPKYEQYFGPGTRLTVT.

The V and J genes are TRBV10-3 and TRBJ2-7, with D perhaps matching TRBD1 (6 bases). Deletions cut 3 bases from V and 4 bases from J, with 16 bases between. CDR3 size: 15 residues. Germline CDR1 reads ENHRY; CDR2 reads SYGVKD. CDR3 region: CAISDNGQRVYEQYF. The CDR3 region has the DNA TGTGCCATCAGTGATAATGGACAGAGAGTGTACGAGCAGTACTTC.

V and J are TRBV7-3 and TRBJ1-5; D may be TRBD1 (6 bases). In germline, CDR1 is SGHTA, CDR2 FQGTGA. V was clipped by 2 bases and J by 5 bases, with 13 bases between them. This CDR3 comprises 15 residues. CDR3 sequence: CASSLHPGGDQPQHF. As DNA, the CDR3 is TGTGCCAGCAGCTTACATCCGGGGGGCGATCAGCCCCAGCATTTT.

The chain links TRBV19 to TRBJ2-7; 11 nucleotides match TRBD1. The CDR3 runs to 14 residues. The germline CDR1 and CDR2 sequences are LNHDA and SQIVND (reference sequence). The V and J ends lost 9 bases and 6 bases, in that order; junction bases with no gene match: 10. The CDR3 sequence: CASRGTGGVGEQYF. DNA of the CDR3: TGTGCCAGCCGGGGGACAGGGGGTGTTGGCGAGCAGTACTTC.

This clone was found once. This rearrangement joins TRBV6-5 to TRBJ1-3; maybe TRBD1 (6 bases). Per germline, CDR1 MNHEY and CDR2 SVGAGI. The CDR3 loop spans 15 amino acids. V gave up 6 bases and J gave up 6 bases, with 18 bases separating them. CDR3 DNA sequence: TGTGCCAGCAGACCCGACAGGTCCCGGGAAAACACCATATATTTT. It translates to CASRPDRSRENTIYF.

This clone was detected a few times. The chain combines TRBV7-9 with TRBJ1-1; maybe TRBD1 (6 bases). The CDR3 consists of 14 residues. CDR1 is SEHNR, CDR2 FQNEAQ, per germline (reference sequence). V was trimmed by 3 bases and J by 2 bases, leaving 10 bases between them. For the CDR3, the DNA is TGTGCCAGCAGCTTGGGACATCCCAACACTGAAGCTTTCTTT. Encoded protein: CASSLGHPNTEAFF.

The rearrangement joins TRBV18 to TRBJ2-2, with 12 bases matching TRBD1. Germline values: CDR1 KGHSH, CDR2 LQKENI. There are 16 residues in the CDR3. J gave up 4 bases and V 5 bases, and 5 bases lay outside the gene matches. The CDR3 DNA reads as TGTGCCAGCTCAAAGGGACAGGGGGCCGGCACCGGGGAGCTGTTTTTT. Translation gives CASSKGQGAGTGELFF.

CDR3 DNA sequence: TGTGCCATCGGGTCACGGGGTAGCGGGGGGCAATCCGCCTACGAGCAGTACTTC. It is translated as CAIGSRGSGGQSAYEQYF. This chain links TRBV10-3 with TRBJ2-7, with 10 positions matching TRBD2. Germline V gene sequence: CDR1 ENHRY, CDR2 SYGVKD. The CDR3 is 18 amino acids. The ends lost 8 bases at V and 2 bases at J; junction bases unmatched: 18.

The CDR3 sequence is CASSLGLAGGNEQFF. The CDR3 coding sequence is TGTGCCAGCAGTTTGGGACTAGCGGGAGGGAATGAGCAGTTCTTC. The V and J genes are TRBV2 and TRBJ2-1; TRBD2 aligns across 16 bases. Germline V gene data show CDR1 as SNHLY and CDR2 as FYNNEI. V shed 5 bases and J 7 bases; nucleotides not matched to a gene: 2. This CDR3 contains 15 residues.

This chain links TRBV5-1 with TRBJ2-6; possibly TRBD2 for D (5 bases). This CDR3 is 15 amino acids long. V lost 0 bases and J lost 2, with 6 bases in between. CDR1 is SGHRS and CDR2 is YFSETQ in the germline V gene. CDR3 region: CASSLVGTGANVLTF. DNA for the CDR3: TGCGCCAGCAGCTTGGTCGGGACTGGGGCCAACGTCCTGACTTTC. Looking up the rest from reference TRBV5-1 and TRBJ2-6 gives the full variable domain: KAGVTQTPRYLIKTRGQQVTLSCSPISGHRSVSWYQQTPGQGLQFLFEYFSETQRNKGNFPGRFSGRQFSNSRSEMNVSTLELGDSALYLCASSLVGTGANVLTFGAGSRLTVL.

This clone has more than one count but fewer than ten. V and J are TRBV15 and TRBJ2-7, with a possible D match to TRBD2 (6 bases). The CDR3 spans 14 residues. Per germline, CDR1 LNHNV and CDR2 YYDKDF (reference sequence). The germline V and J ends were trimmed by 0 bases and 3 bases, with 9 bases remaining between them. The CDR3 here is CATSREWRGYEQYF. In nucleotides, the CDR3 is TGTGCCACCAGCAGAGAATGGCGGGGCTACGAGCAGTACTTC.

This clone came up once. The gene calls are TRBV5-1 and TRBJ1-4, with a tentative D call TRBD1 (6 bases). CDR3 size: 16 residues. Germline CDR1 reads SGHRS; CDR2 reads YFSETQ. V gave up 4 bases and J gave up 0 bases, with 13 bases separating them. For the CDR3, the DNA is TGCGCCAGCAGCCCCGCTACAGGGACAACTAATGAAAAACTGTTTTTT. Protein product: CASSPATGTTNEKLFF.